This T cell receptor (beta chain) appears in the sequencing data of a study of shared T cell receptors in the human thymus. Method: immunoSEQ multiplex PCR; TCRdb's copy keeps in-frame clones and lacks some. The sample lists 550,000 to 800,000 clones; 70% to 90% were seen once. The CDR3 is made up of 16 amino acids. Losses at the gene ends were 4 bases for V and 5 bases for J; bases not matched to a gene: 8. CDR1 is SGHTS and CDR2 is YDEGEE in the germline V gene. These data were also filed under a second study, of human thymus T cells.

The sequence was obtained from a girl younger than two with a congenital heart defect. The sequenced sample was thymocytes. The chain is built from TRBV5-8 and TRBJ2-2, with 10 bases identical to TRBD2. Here the CDR3 DNA reads TGTGCCAGCAGCACCCAGCGGGGGGGCCATACCGGGGAGCTGTTTTTT. Protein: CASSTQRGGHTGELFF.